The source of this TCR beta chain is a study of T-cell memory formation after mild COVID-19. Whole-study results and caveats: For second-wave clones that peaked at day 37, SARS-CoV-2 specificity went unverified.

MiXCR was run by TCRdb on the 5' RACE reads, yielding one entry per CDR3 protein. The repertoire holds around 450,000 distinct CDR3 sequences, with about 19% as singletons. Details on this clonotype: As yet, its antigen is unknown.

V was cut by 0 bases and J by 5 bases, with 23 bases left in between. CDR3 size: 18 residues. Per germline, CDR1 MNHEY and CDR2 SVGEGT. This chain links TRBV6-2 or TRBV6-3 with TRBJ2-7; D might be TRBD2 (5 bases). The specimen sequenced was PBMCs or a T cell subset sorted from them (not recorded which). The TCR was taken from an adult woman who had mild COVID-19 (a few samples of this study predate the infection). Cell type and time point are not known. For the CDR3, the DNA is TGTGCCAGCAGTTACTCGCCCCGGGAAAACTCAAACCCCCACGAGCAGTACTTC. This sequence encodes CASSYSPRENSNPHEQYF.